The 20 T cell receptor beta chains presented below share a single source sample, sequenced in a study of sequential checkpoint blockade in melanoma. Repertoires were generated with immunoSEQ multiplex PCR, while TCRdb's copy carries only in-frame clones and drops some. The profile shows some 12,000 clones, 82% of them singletons. Treatment denoted: randomized to nivolumab then ipilimumab (arm A) or the reverse (arm B). Here the sequenced sample was CD8+ T cells sorted from blood (inferred from file names), taken from a patient given nivolumab and ipilimumab in sequence. These receptors all stem from a human donor with melanoma.

The chain combines TRBV5-6 with TRBJ2-7; TRBD2 matches at 7 bases. Germline lookup yields CDR1 SGHDT and CDR2 YYEEEE. The CDR3 covers 15 residues. Losses at the gene ends were 0 bases for V and 0 bases for J; bases not matched to a gene: 3. This CDR3 reads CASSLALAPSYEQYF. DNA of the CDR3: TGTGCCAGCAGCTTGGCACTAGCGCCCTCCTACGAGCAGTACTTC. Together with reference TRBV5-6 and TRBJ2-7, the CDR3 gives the full variable domain: DAGVTQSPTHLIKTRGQQVTLRCSPKSGHDTVSWYQQALGQGPQFIFQYYEEEERQRGNFPDRFSGHQFPNYSSELNVNALLLGDSALYLCASSLALAPSYEQYFGPGTRLTVT.

The chain carries TRBV29-1 and TRBJ2-7; 9 positions agree with TRBD1. The CDR3 loop spans 14 amino acids. V lost 6 bases, J lost 2 bases, and 8 bases stayed unmatched. The V gene's germline CDR1 is SQVTM and CDR2 ANQGSEA. The CDR3 nucleotides are TGCAGCGTGCTCGGGACAGGGAAGACCTACGAGCAGTACTTC. Protein: CSVLGTGKTYEQYF.

This rearrangement joins TRBV6-5 to TRBJ2-2; D is possibly TRBD1 (5 bases). The CDR3 has 15 amino acids. The germline V gene encodes CDR1 MNHEY and CDR2 SVGAGI. Trimming took off 2 bases at V and 5 bases at J, with 12 bases between the two ends. The CDR3 spells CASSYAGAGTGELFF. Written as DNA, the CDR3 is TGTGCCAGCAGTTACGCTGGGGCTGGGACCGGGGAGCTGTTTTTT.

The CDR3: CASSDNRFLGTGELFF. CDR3 in DNA: TGCGCCAGCAGTGATAACAGGTTTCTAGGCACCGGGGAGCTGTTTTTT. This chain uses TRBV10-1 with TRBJ2-2, with D perhaps TRBD1 (5 bases). Trimming took 3 bases from V and 4 from J, leaving 15 bases between them. CDR1 WNHNN and CDR2 SYGVQD come from the germline V gene (reference sequence). This CDR3 spans 16 amino acids.

This clone showed up just a few times. Other DNA sequences in the same sample also yield this CDR3. The chain couples TRBV7-8 to TRBJ2-7; D might be TRBD1 (5 bases). The V gene lost 4 bases and the J gene lost 2 bases, with 12 bases spanning the gap. CDR3 length: 14 residues. Germline V gene data show CDR1 as SGHVS and CDR2 as FQNEAQ. CDR3 loop: CASSSLDSPYEQYF. Written as DNA, the CDR3 is TGTGCCAGCAGCTCCCTCGACAGCCCCTACGAGCAGTACTTC.

V gene TRBV29-1 combines with J gene TRBJ2-7, with D unclear. Trimming removed 2 bases from V and 3 bases from J, with 11 bases in between. CDR1 is SQVTM, CDR2 ANQGSEA, per germline. The CDR3 loop spans 13 amino acids. CDR3 protein: CSVELGTGYEQYF. CDR3 sequence (DNA): TGCAGCGTTGAATTAGGCACGGGCTACGAGCAGTACTTC.

This chain uses TRBV27 with TRBJ2-1; 7 bases are shared with TRBD1. Germline trimming cut 5 bases from V and 0 bases from J; bases unmatched to any gene: 7. The CDR3 is made up of 16 amino acids. Germline assignment: CDR1 MNHEY and CDR2 SMNVEV (reference sequence). CDR3 loop: CASSPAGQDSYNEQFF. In DNA, the CDR3 is TGTGCCAGCAGTCCAGCAGGACAGGACTCCTACAATGAGCAGTTCTTC.

This chain uses TRBV4-1 with TRBJ1-4; D is uncertain. In germline, CDR1 is MGHRA, CDR2 YSYEKL. CDR3 length: 15 residues. The V and J ends lost 0 bases and 8 bases respectively, with 13 bases between them. In DNA, the CDR3 is TGCGCCAGCAGCCAAGATGGAGGCCCAAGGGAAAAACTGTTTTTT. This gives the protein CASSQDGGPREKLFF.

The V call is TRBV4-1, the J call TRBJ1-1; D is unclear. Trimming removed 0 bases from V and 8 bases from J, with 10 bases in between. The CDR3 is 13 amino acids. The V gene's germline CDR1 is MGHRA and CDR2 YSYEKL. This chain's CDR3 is CASSQDSGYEAFF. The CDR3 DNA reads as TGCGCCAGCAGCCAAGATTCCGGGTACGAAGCTTTCTTT.

The chain carries TRBV7-9 and TRBJ1-2; TRBD1 might be the D (5 bases). V lost 3 bases and J lost 6, with 17 bases in between. Germline CDR1 and CDR2: SEHNR and FQNEAQ (reference sequence). The CDR3 is 15 residues long. CDR3 amino acids: CASSFARAGLDGYTF. The CDR3 region has the DNA TGTGCCAGCAGCTTCGCCAGGGCAGGGCTAGATGGCTACACCTTC. Full variable domain (missing parts from reference TRBV7-9 and TRBJ1-2): DTGVSQNPRHKITKRGQNVTFRCDPISEHNRLYWYRQTLGQGPEFLTYFQNEAQLEKSRLLSDRFSAERPKGSFSTLEIQRTEQGDSAMYLCASSFARAGLDGYTFGSGTRLTVV.

Only a few counts were recorded for this clone. The rearrangement links TRBV28 to TRBJ1-6, with TRBD1 identical over 7 bases. V shed 9 bases and J 9 bases; nucleotides not matched to a gene: 11. The germline CDR1 and CDR2 sequences are MDHEN and SYDVKM. The CDR3 loop spans 14 amino acids. CDR3 amino acids: CASKTGFDGSPLHF. CDR3 bases: TGTGCCAGTAAGACAGGGTTTGATGGTTCACCCCTCCACTTT.

The chain carries TRBV5-1 and TRBJ2-7, with a tentative D call TRBD1 (6 bases). This CDR3 contains 13 residues. CDR1 and CDR2 from the germline V gene are SGHRS and YFSETQ. V shed 2 bases and J shed 2 bases, with 8 bases lying between them. The CDR3 sequence: CASSLQGPYEQYF. CDR3 DNA: TGCGCCAGCAGCTTACAGGGTCCCTACGAGCAGTACTTC.

The chain couples TRBV28 to TRBJ1-6; D may be TRBD1 (5 bases). V lost 3 bases to trimming and J lost 7 bases, with 13 bases between them. CDR3 length: 15 residues. CDR1 MDHEN and CDR2 SYDVKM come from the germline V gene. CDR3 residues: CASSLGGKENSPLHF. CDR3 DNA sequence: TGTGCCAGCAGTTTGGGGGGTAAGGAGAATTCACCCCTCCACTTT.

This clone was recorded only once. Other nucleotide sequences in the sample specify the same CDR3. The V gene is TRBV19, the J gene TRBJ2-7; 10 positions agree with TRBD1. The CDR3 has 15 amino acids. Germline assignment: CDR1 LNHDA and CDR2 SQIVND (reference sequence). Trimming cost V 3 bases and J 0 bases; bases outside gene matches: 2. CDR3 in DNA: TGTGCCAGTAGTATCGGACAGGGGGTCTCCTACGAGCAGTACTTC. Residues: CASSIGQGVSYEQYF.

V and J are TRBV7-3 and TRBJ2-3, with D possibly being TRBD1 (5 bases). This CDR3 region has 14 residues. The germline V and J ends were trimmed by 2 bases and 0 bases, with 6 bases remaining between them. Germline CDR1 is SGHTA and CDR2 is FQGTGA. The CDR3 loop reads CASSLGASTDTQYF. In nucleotides, the CDR3 is TGTGCCAGCAGCTTAGGGGCTAGCACAGATACGCAGTATTTT.

This clone showed up just a few times. V usage is TRBV27 and J usage is TRBJ2-3, with a tentative D call TRBD1 (6 bases). This CDR3 comprises 15 residues. Germline assignment: CDR1 MNHEY and CDR2 SMNVEV (reference sequence). V was pared by 5 bases and J by 0 bases, with 12 bases between. The CDR3 sequence is CASSLTGISTDTQYF. The CDR3 nucleotides are TGTGCCAGCAGTCTTACAGGGATAAGCACAGATACGCAGTATTTT.

The rearrangement links TRBV6-4 to TRBJ2-2, with D possibly being TRBD2 (6 bases). Germline CDR1 reads MRHNA; CDR2 reads SNTAGT. The CDR3 length is 14 residues. Trimming removed 4 bases from V and 3 bases from J, with 9 bases in between. In DNA, the CDR3 is TGTGCCAGCAGTGGCGGGGTGGACACCGGGGAGCTGTTTTTT. It is translated as CASSGGVDTGELFF.

This clone was found a few times. The gene calls are TRBV27 and TRBJ2-3, with 9 bases matching TRBD2. Germline CDR1 and CDR2: MNHEY and SMNVEV (reference sequence). This CDR3 contains 16 residues. J was trimmed by 1 base and V by 4 bases; bases with no gene match: 6. The CDR3, as DNA: TGTGCCAGCAGTTCAGGCCGACTAGCGGGCACAGATACGCAGTATTTT. Translation gives CASSSGRLAGTDTQYF.

The rearrangement uses TRBV27 and TRBJ1-1; D unresolved. V was pared by 5 bases and J by 4 bases, with 14 bases between. The germline V gene encodes CDR1 MNHEY and CDR2 SMNVEV (reference sequence). There are 14 residues in the CDR3. Here the CDR3 DNA reads TGTGCCAGCAGTCCTAGAGGAGGGAGCACTGAAGCTTTCTTT. Translation gives CASSPRGGSTEAFF.

The chain is built from TRBV27 and TRBJ2-6; no reliable D call. V was clipped by 5 bases and J by 12 bases, with 14 bases between them. The CDR3 length is 13 residues. The germline gives CDR1 MNHEY, CDR2 SMNVEV (reference sequence). CDR3 loop: CASSPLVSGVLTF. CDR3 DNA: TGTGCCAGCAGTCCTTTAGTGAGTGGCGTCCTGACTTTC.